A single sample is the source of the 19 T cell receptor beta chains below, sequenced in a study of HIV-infected patients and healthy controls. Whole blood was used without fractionation, so all unsorted peripheral T cells were included. Reverse transcription used around 540 ng RNA and constant-region primers for alpha and beta. Using multiplexing indices, alpha and beta chain libraries were generated apart by chain-specific third strand synthesis. TCRdb independently ran MiXCR on the 5' RACE reads; one entry per CDR3 protein. This table holds 9,500 to 15,000 distinct CDR3 sequences, less than 9.5% found once. Here the sequenced sample was blood, taken before antiretroviral therapy. The receptors come from an adult with HIV infection. The donor label of this sample is uncertain.

This chain joins TRBV30 and TRBJ2-5, with 9 positions matching TRBD1. The V gene end was trimmed by 6 bases and the J gene end by 4 bases; junction bases not matched to a gene: 9. Germline values: CDR1 GTSNPN, CDR2 SVGIG (reference sequence). CDR3 size: 14 residues. The CDR3 protein is CACIKPTGGETQYF. The CDR3 bases are TGTGCCTGTATAAAACCGACAGGGGGAGAGACCCAGTACTTC.

This clonotype was detected ten times or more. This rearrangement joins TRBV11-1 to TRBJ2-1; D unresolved. Trimming took 3 bases from V and 8 from J, leaving 5 bases between them. This CDR3 has 11 residues. CDR1 is SGHAT and CDR2 is FQDESV in the germline V gene (reference sequence). CDR3 amino acids: CASSLGYEQFF. The DNA of the CDR3 is TGTGCCAGCAGCTTGGGTTATGAGCAGTTCTTC.

At least ten counts were recorded for this clonotype. CDR3: CASSPGSTGSDEKLFF. Written as DNA, the CDR3 is TGTGCCAGCTCACCGGGTTCGACAGGGTCGGATGAAAAACTGTTTTTT. This sequence joins TRBV18 and TRBJ1-4, with 7 bases lining up with TRBD1. V dropped 3 bases and J dropped 6; count of bases not matched to a gene: 10. CDR3 length: 16 residues. Germline values: CDR1 KGHSH, CDR2 LQKENI.

The chain carries TRBV5-1 and TRBJ2-3; perhaps TRBD2 as D (5 bases). Germline V gene lookup returns CDR1 SGHRS and CDR2 YFSETQ. The CDR3 is 15 residues long. V dropped 5 bases and J dropped 0 bases, with 13 bases sitting between them. CDR3 amino acids: CASRAQDSSTDTQYF. CDR3 nucleotides: TGCGCCAGCAGAGCCCAGGACTCTAGCACAGATACGCAGTATTTT.

This clonotype was seen many times. J is TRBJ2-7 and V is TRBV9; 9 nucleotides match TRBD1. From germline, CDR1 is SGDLS and CDR2 YYNGEE. J lost 3 bases, V lost 0 bases, and 7 bases had no gene match. There are 16 residues in the CDR3. The CDR3 loop reads CASSVGQGVTIYEQYF. CDR3 in DNA: TGTGCCAGCAGCGTAGGACAGGGGGTGACCATCTACGAGCAGTACTTC.

This clonotype was detected many times. The chain links TRBV6-5 to TRBJ2-5, with 11 positions matching TRBD1. Trimming cost V 6 bases and J 5 bases; bases outside gene matches: 5. The germline gives CDR1 MNHEY, CDR2 SVGAGI. This CDR3 has 14 amino acids. The CDR3 sequence is CASRQDRGLETQYF. CDR3 bases: TGTGCCAGCAGACAGGACAGGGGGCTGGAGACCCAGTACTTC.

Only one count was recorded for this clonotype. The chain employs TRBV5-1 and TRBJ2-1, with D perhaps matching TRBD2 (8 bases). Germline CDR1 is SGHRS and CDR2 is YFSETQ. V shed 4 bases and J shed 0 bases, with 29 bases lying between them. This CDR3 contains 21 residues. CDR3 coding DNA: TGCGCCAGCAGCGTCGGGACAGTACCCACTAGCGGACCTTTCTCCTACAATGAGCAGTTCTTC. It specifies CASSVGTVPTSGPFSYNEQFF.

By sample share, this clonotype is medium-sized (0.01 to 0.1%). The chain uses TRBV3-1 and TRBJ2-5, with 7 bases that match TRBD2. V shed 4 bases, J shed 1 base, and the junction held 12 bases outside the gene matches. The length of the CDR3 is 17 residues. The germline CDR1 and CDR2 sequences are LGHDT and YNNKEL (reference sequence). For the CDR3, the DNA is TGTGCCAGCAGCCCCCTGATGGGAGGGACCCTCCAAGAGACCCAGTACTTC. Translation: CASSPLMGGTLQETQYF.

This clonotype showed up many times. The rearrangement joins TRBV30 to TRBJ1-5; 8 bases agree with TRBD1. V lost 2 bases, J lost 5 bases, and 20 bases stayed unmatched. Germline loops: CDR1 GTSNPN, CDR2 SVGIG (reference sequence). CDR3 length: 19 residues. CDR3 loop: CAWSPGQELVVSDYQPQHF. DNA for the CDR3: TGTGCCTGGAGTCCGGGACAGGAATTGGTGGTTAGTGACTATCAGCCCCAGCATTTT.

Turning to this clonotype: This clone may be a read error of a much larger clone one base away. This chain links TRBV6-2 or TRBV6-3 with TRBJ1-5, with D tentatively TRBD1 (6 bases). The germline V gene encodes CDR1 MNHEY and CDR2 SVGEGT. There are 13 residues in the CDR3. CDR3 in DNA: TGTGCCAGCCGGGACACGGGGCGGCAGCCCCATCATTTT. Translated: CASRDTGRQPHHF.

There are many counts of this clonotype. V gene TRBV12-3 or TRBV12-4 combines with J gene TRBJ2-5; D might be TRBD1 or TRBD2, each matching 6 bases. The CDR3 length is 13 residues. The germline V and J ends were trimmed by 3 bases and 5 bases, with 10 bases remaining between them. The CDR3 region is CASSFRGLETQYF. In DNA, the CDR3 is TGTGCCAGCAGTTTTCGGGGGCTTGAGACCCAGTACTTC.

This clonotype was counted between two and nine times. The chain is built from TRBV12-3 or TRBV12-4 and TRBJ2-1, with D uncertain. V was cut by 1 base and J by 4 bases, with 5 bases left in between. CDR3 length equals 13 residues. Written as DNA, the CDR3 is TGTGCCAGCAGTTTAGAGACATACAATGAGCAGTTCTTC. This encodes CASSLETYNEQFF.

This clonotype was counted ten times or more. The J gene is TRBJ2-7, the V gene TRBV7-3; the match to TRBD2 covers 7 bases. CDR1 SGHTA and CDR2 FQGTGA come from the germline V gene. The CDR3 totals 13 residues. V dropped 5 bases and J dropped 3; count of bases not matched to a gene: 4. CDR3 bases: TGTGCCAGCAGCCCGGGAGGTGGCTACGAGCAGTACTTC. The encoded protein is CASSPGGGYEQYF. Full variable domain (remainder filled in from reference TRBV7-3 and TRBJ2-7): GAGVSQTPSNKVTEKGKYVELRCDPISGHTALYWYRQSLGQGPEFLIYFQGTGAADDSGLPNDRFFAVRPEGSVSTLKIQRTERGDSAVYLCASSPGGGYEQYFGPGTRLTVT.

This clonotype was recorded at least ten times. The chain couples TRBV12-3 or TRBV12-4 to TRBJ2-7; TRBD1 might be the D (5 bases). V was pared by 3 bases and J by 3 bases, with 12 bases between. This CDR3 has 14 amino acids. In DNA form, the CDR3 reads TGTGCCAGCAGTTTGGGGCTAAAGTACTACGAGCAGTACTTC. Translated, it gives CASSLGLKYYEQYF.

The sample holds many counts of this clonotype. This sequence joins TRBV5-6 and TRBJ2-3; D may match TRBD1 or TRBD2 (5 bases each). V lost 1 base and J lost 1, with 10 bases in between. This CDR3 spans 15 amino acids. Germline V gives CDR1 SGHDT, CDR2 YYEEEE. CDR3 protein: CASSLWDGRTDTQYF. The CDR3 nucleotides are TGTGCCAGCAGCTTGTGGGACGGACGCACAGATACGCAGTATTTT.

This clonotype has at least ten counts. The chain combines TRBV6-2 or TRBV6-3 with TRBJ2-3; the D is unclear. The CDR3 has 15 amino acids. The V end lost 2 bases, the J end lost 3 bases, and 12 bases lay between the germline ends. Germline V CDR1 and CDR2: MNHEY, SVGEGT. CDR3: CASSYGRHGTDTQYF. The CDR3 DNA is TGTGCCAGCAGTTACGGGCGGCATGGTACAGATACGCAGTATTTT.

This clonotype appeared many times. V is TRBV2 and J is TRBJ1-2; D might be TRBD1 (6 bases). In germline, CDR1 is SNHLY, CDR2 FYNNEI. CDR3 length equals 15 residues. V lost 4 bases and J lost 5, with 17 bases in between. Written as DNA, the CDR3 is TGTGCCAGCAGTGTCGGGGGGGACACTTTGTATGGCTACACCTTC. Encoded protein: CASSVGGDTLYGYTF. The full variable domain, completed using reference TRBV2 and TRBJ1-2, is EPEVTQTPSHQVTQMGQEVILRCVPISNHLYFYWYRQILGQKVEFLVSFYNNEISEKSEIFDDQFSVERPDGSNFTLKIRSTKLEDSAMYFCASSVGGDTLYGYTFGSGTRLTVV.

This clonotype has a count of ten or more. The chain joins TRBV12-3 or TRBV12-4 to TRBJ2-2; 12 bases are a match to TRBD2. V shed 3 bases and J 6 bases; nucleotides not matched to a gene: 5. The CDR3 is 16 amino acids. CDR3 in DNA: TGTGCCAGCAGTTTTCTAGCGGGAGGGACGGCCGGGGAGCTGTTTTTT. This sequence encodes CASSFLAGGTAGELFF.

The sample holds a few counts of this clonotype. In DNA form, the CDR3 reads TGTGCCAGCAGCCGAACAGGGGGGGACCATGAGCAGTTCTTC. Translated, it gives CASSRTGGDHEQFF. This chain connects TRBV5-6 to TRBJ2-1; D perhaps matches TRBD1 (8 bases). V was clipped by 4 bases and J by 8 bases, with 16 bases between them. CDR1 and CDR2 from the germline V gene are SGHDT and YYEEEE. This CDR3 spans 14 amino acids. Looking up the rest from reference TRBV5-6 and TRBJ2-1 gives the full variable domain: DAGVTQSPTHLIKTRGQQVTLRCSPKSGHDTVSWYQQALGQGPQFIFQYYEEEERQRGNFPDRFSGHQFPNYSSELNVNALLLGDSALYLCASSRTGGDHEQFFGPGTRLTVL.